Listed here are 24 T cell receptor beta chains from one sample, sequenced in a study of radiation and T cells in renal cell carcinoma. Assay: immunoSEQ multiplex PCR; the TCRdb copy retains only in-frame clones and omits some. Among 40,000 to 60,000 clones, roughly 80% were seen once, and the ten largest hold under 30%. Stated time point: blood 2 weeks post-SBRT. The treatment was: 15 Gy SBRT to primary tumor, nephrectomy 4 weeks later. Specimen: blood, collected from a patient whose treatment included radiotherapy and nephrectomy. Receptor source: a woman aged 70 to 79 with renal cell carcinoma.

The chain recombines TRBV19 with TRBJ1-3, with D tentatively TRBD1 (5 bases). Trimming took off 5 bases at V and 0 bases at J, with 11 bases between the two ends. CDR3 size: 15 residues. The germline V gene encodes CDR1 LNHDA and CDR2 SQIVND (reference sequence). CDR3 in DNA: TGTGCCAGTAGTGTGGGACCCGTCTCTGGAAACACCATATATTTT. It encodes CASSVGPVSGNTIYF. Filled out from reference TRBV19 and TRBJ1-3, the complete variable domain reads DGGITQSPKYLFRKEGQNVTLSCEQNLNHDAMYWYRQDPGQGLRLIYYSQIVNDFQKGDIAEGYSVSREKKESFPLTVTSAQKNPTAFYLCASSVGPVSGNTIYFGEGSWLTVV.

The rearrangement links TRBV19 to TRBJ1-1, with a possible D match to TRBD1 (6 bases). Trimming left V 4 bases short and J 3 bases short, with 12 bases between. The CDR3 covers 14 residues. Germline V gene lookup returns CDR1 LNHDA and CDR2 SQIVND (reference sequence). The CDR3 coding sequence is TGTGCCAGTAGTACCGCAGGGGTCTACACTGAAGCTTTCTTT. This sequence encodes CASSTAGVYTEAFF.

This clone has just one count. The V call is TRBV6-1, the J call TRBJ1-2, with TRBD1 identical over 8 bases. Trimming cost V 6 bases and J 4 bases; bases outside gene matches: 10. CDR3 length: 15 residues. CDR1 is MNHNS and CDR2 is SASEGT in the germline V gene. The CDR3: CASSQDREGVYGYTF. CDR3 in DNA: TGTGCCAGCAGCCAGGACAGGGAAGGGGTCTATGGCTACACCTTC.

V gene TRBV14 combines with J gene TRBJ2-3; D not certain. CDR1 is SGHDN and CDR2 is FVKESK in the germline V gene. With 5 bases removed from V and 5 bases from J, the gap between germline ends came to 8 bases. CDR3 size: 12 residues. CDR3 sequence (DNA): TGTGCCAGCAGCTCGTACCGAGATACGCAGTATTTT. This codes for CASSSYRDTQYF.

The chain uses TRBV5-1 and TRBJ1-3; D may be TRBD1 (5 bases). The CDR3 spans 14 residues. CDR1 is SGHRS, CDR2 YFSETQ, per germline. Trimming shortened V by 4 bases and J by 4 bases, and 12 bases separated the two germline ends. The CDR3 here is CASSPGTGGNTIYF. CDR3 sequence (DNA): TGCGCCAGCAGCCCCGGGACTGGAGGAAACACCATATATTTT.

The rearrangement joins TRBV6-4 to TRBJ2-1; D might be TRBD1 or TRBD2, each matching 5 bases. There are 14 residues in the CDR3. V lost 4 bases to trimming and J lost 6 bases, with 13 bases between them. From germline, CDR1 is MRHNA and CDR2 SNTAGT. The CDR3 sequence: CASSVEGSGNEQFF. The CDR3 DNA sequence: TGTGCCAGCAGTGTAGAGGGGTCGGGCAATGAGCAGTTCTTC.

The chain carries TRBV5-1 and TRBJ2-2; D may be TRBD2 (6 bases). The length of the CDR3 is 15 residues. The V end was cut by 5 bases, the J end by 1 base, with 12 bases between. The germline V gene encodes CDR1 SGHRS and CDR2 YFSETQ. The CDR3 sequence is CASRFSAGNTGELFF. CDR3 coding DNA: TGCGCCAGCAGGTTTTCAGCGGGGAACACCGGGGAGCTGTTTTTT.

The rearrangement uses TRBV2 and TRBJ2-5; D tentatively fits TRBD1 or TRBD2 (6 bases each). Germline-derived CDR1 and CDR2 are SNHLY and FYNNEI. Trimming stripped 1 base from V and 4 bases from J, with 16 bases between. The CDR3 loop spans 16 amino acids. The CDR3 reads CASSEGLGRGGETQYF. In DNA form, the CDR3 reads TGTGCCAGCAGTGAAGGACTTGGCAGGGGAGGAGAGACCCAGTACTTC.

V and J are TRBV11-3 and TRBJ2-7; TRBD1 matches 8 bases. There are 13 residues in the CDR3. V was pared by 4 bases and J by 3 bases, with 2 bases of the junction left unmatched. Germline loops: CDR1 SGHNT, CDR2 YENEEA. The CDR3: CASSSGTGYEQYF. The CDR3 region has the DNA TGTGCCAGCAGCTCCGGGACAGGCTACGAGCAGTACTTC.

The chain employs TRBV16 and TRBJ2-1; possible D gene TRBD1, 6 bases. V lost 2 bases and J lost 4, with 9 bases in between. This CDR3 region has 14 residues. Germline V lookup: CDR1 KGHSY, CDR2 FQNENV. The CDR3 region has the DNA TGTGCCAGCAGCCAAGGACAGTGGTACAATGAGCAGTTCTTC. Protein: CASSQGQWYNEQFF.

The chain joins TRBV2 to TRBJ1-2; TRBD1 matches at 7 bases. Germline V gene lookup returns CDR1 SNHLY and CDR2 FYNNEI. There are 14 residues in the CDR3. V gave up 6 bases and J gave up 4 bases; unmatched junction bases: 8. The chain's CDR3 is CASSPGTDIYGYTF. CDR3 nucleotides: TGTGCCAGCAGCCCCGGGACAGATATCTATGGCTACACCTTC.

The chain links TRBV19 to TRBJ1-5; 10 nucleotides align to TRBD1. Looked up from germline, CDR1 is LNHDA and CDR2 is SQIVND (reference sequence). The CDR3 sequence is 14 residues long. Trimming cost V 5 bases and J 7 bases; bases outside gene matches: 5. The CDR3 loop is CASSEGTGAQPQHF. CDR3 sequence (DNA): TGTGCCAGTAGTGAGGGGACAGGGGCACAGCCCCAGCATTTT.

V and J are TRBV7-2 and TRBJ1-3; 8 nucleotides match TRBD1. The trim removed 2 bases at V and 4 bases at J, leaving 13 bases unmatched. The CDR3 has 18 amino acids. Germline V lookup: CDR1 SGHTA, CDR2 FQGNSA. The CDR3 coding sequence is TGTGCCAGCAGCTTATCCCTTAGGACAGGGATGTCAGGAAACACCATATATTTT. It yields the protein CASSLSLRTGMSGNTIYF.

V gene TRBV30 combines with J gene TRBJ2-5; 7 nucleotides match TRBD1. CDR1 and CDR2 from the germline V gene are GTSNPN and SVGIG (reference sequence). The CDR3 has 13 amino acids. With V trimmed by 1 base and J by 5 bases, 4 bases remained unmatched. This CDR3 is CAWSEGGRETQYF. The CDR3 DNA reads TGTGCCTGGAGTGAAGGGGGCCGCGAGACCCAGTACTTC.

V is TRBV6-6 and J is TRBJ2-1, with a weak D call TRBD1 (5 bases). The CDR3 runs 12 residues. The germline V and J ends were trimmed by 6 bases and 10 bases, with 13 bases remaining between them. Looked up from germline, CDR1 is MNHNY and CDR2 is SVGAGI (reference sequence). In nucleotides, the CDR3 is TGTGCCAGCAGCGATACAGGAAGAGAGCAGTTCTTC. Translating it yields CASSDTGREQFF.

The chain recombines TRBV11-1 with TRBJ2-1, with 11 bases lining up with TRBD2. Germline-derived CDR1 and CDR2 are SGHAT and FQDESV (reference sequence). Trimming cost V 2 bases and J 2 bases; bases outside gene matches: 8. The CDR3 runs to 18 residues. The chain's CDR3 is CASSLLAGGVVTYNEQFF. CDR3 in DNA: TGTGCCAGCAGCTTACTAGCGGGGGGAGTAGTAACCTACAATGAGCAGTTCTTC. The entire variable domain, with the rest obtained from reference TRBV11-1 and TRBJ2-1, is as follows: EAEVAQSPRYKITEKSQAVAFWCDPISGHATLYWYRQILGQGPELLVQFQDESVVDDSQLPKDRFSAERLKGVDSTLKIQPAELGDSAMYLCASSLLAGGVVTYNEQFFGPGTRLTVL.

The rearrangement uses TRBV18 and TRBJ1-4; D ambiguous. The CDR3 is 12 amino acids. CDR1 is KGHSH, CDR2 LQKENI, per germline. V was shortened by 2 bases and J by 6 bases, with 4 bases between the two germline ends. This CDR3 is CASSPGHEKLFF. The DNA for the CDR3 is TGTGCCAGCTCACCAGGGCATGAAAAACTGTTTTTT.

This clone was seen once. This chain joins TRBV14 and TRBJ2-5; 9 bases fit TRBD1. The closer fit of TRBJ2-7 to the DNA end suggests the J call may be wrong. Germline V gene data show CDR1 as SGHDN and CDR2 as FVKESK. The CDR3 loop spans 15 amino acids. CDR3: CASSRTGVRDYEQYF. The CDR3 bases are TGTGCCAGCAGCCGGACAGGGGTAAGGGACTACGAGCAGTACTTC.

The chain combines TRBV28 with TRBJ1-1; TRBD1 might be the D (5 bases). The CDR3 sequence is 12 residues long. Trimming took off 3 bases at V and 7 bases at J, with 9 bases between the two ends. CDR1 and CDR2 from the germline V gene are MDHEN and SYDVKM. The CDR3: CASSLGGGEAFF. CDR3 bases: TGTGCCAGCAGTTTGGGGGGTGGTGAAGCTTTCTTT.

V is TRBV30 and J is TRBJ2-7; 7 bases are a match to TRBD2. This CDR3 has 14 amino acids. Trimming removed 3 bases from V and 4 bases from J; junction bases left unmatched: 9. CDR1 and CDR2 (germline): GTSNPN, SVGIG (reference sequence). Here the CDR3 DNA reads TGTGCCTGGAGGTTAGCGGGCGGAGGGTACGAGCAGTACTTC. It yields the protein CAWRLAGGGYEQYF. The complete variable domain, with remaining parts taken from reference TRBV30 and TRBJ2-7, reads SQTIHQWPATLVQPVGSPLSLECTVEGTSNPNLYWYRQAAGRGLQLLFYSVGIGQISSEVPQNLSASRPQDRQFILSSKKLLLSDSGFYLCAWRLAGGGYEQYFGPGTRLTVT.

The chain combines TRBV5-6 with TRBJ2-3, with 7 bases matching TRBD2. Germline-derived CDR1 and CDR2 are SGHDT and YYEEEE. The CDR3 sequence is 16 residues long. V gave up 5 bases and J gave up 2 bases; unmatched junction bases: 11. DNA for the CDR3: TGTGCCAGCAGTCTCGGTGGGGGAGGGCCCACAGATACGCAGTATTTT. It specifies CASSLGGGGPTDTQYF.

The chain recombines TRBV5-6 with TRBJ2-1, with D maybe TRBD2 (6 bases). This CDR3 has 15 residues. The V gene's germline CDR1 is SGHDT and CDR2 YYEEEE. V was clipped by 0 bases and J by 1 base, with 8 bases between them. This CDR3 reads CASSLDGSSYNEQFF. In DNA form, the CDR3 reads TGTGCCAGCAGCTTGGACGGGAGTTCCTACAATGAGCAGTTCTTC.

The chain combines TRBV18 with TRBJ2-7; maybe TRBD2 (5 bases). Germline V lookup: CDR1 KGHSH, CDR2 LQKENI. CDR3 length: 17 amino acids. Trimming took 5 bases from V and 1 from J, leaving 21 bases between them. The CDR3 DNA reads as TGTGCCAGCTCATATTTCGAGGTCGGGGTTAGGTCCTACGAGCAGTACTTC. This gives the protein CASSYFEVGVRSYEQYF.

A single count supports this clone. The chain has TRBV2 and TRBJ2-4; D possibly uses TRBD1 or TRBD2 (6 bases each). CDR1 and CDR2 from the germline V gene are SNHLY and FYNNEI. V shed 4 bases and J shed 14 bases, with 18 bases lying between them. The CDR3 extends over 13 amino acids. The CDR3 spells CASSGPEGDSEYF. CDR3 bases: TGTGCCAGCAGTGGGCCGGAGGGGGACTCGGAGTACTTC.